Below are 23 T cell receptor beta chains sequenced from a single sample in a study of control samples from healthy donors and cancer patients. Data came from immunoSEQ multiplex PCR; TCRdb stores just in-frame clones and leaves some out. The table includes about 140,000 clones, more than 80% detected once. The material sequenced was blood. The receptors here all came from a man younger than 35 in good health.

The V call is TRBV11-2, the J call TRBJ1-3, with D possibly being TRBD1 (5 bases). V was pared by 3 bases and J by 4 bases, with 13 bases between. The germline CDR1 and CDR2 sequences are SGHAT and FQNNGV. The CDR3 sequence is 15 residues long. CDR3: CASSFNGGPGNTIYF. In nucleotides, the CDR3 is TGTGCCAGCAGCTTCAACGGGGGTCCCGGAAACACCATATATTTT.

The chain employs TRBV7-9 and TRBJ1-4; the D gene is possibly TRBD1 (6 bases). V shed 1 base and J shed 8 bases, with 14 bases lying between them. CDR1 and CDR2 from the germline V gene are SEHNR and FQNEAQ (reference sequence). This CDR3 has 15 amino acids. The CDR3 DNA is TGTGCCAGCAGCTTAGAGCCGGGGGCAGGGGAAAAACTGTTTTTT. Amino acids: CASSLEPGAGEKLFF.

This chain connects TRBV3-1 (or the pseudogene TRBV3-2) to TRBJ1-4; D uncertain. Germline V gene lookup returns CDR1 LGHDT and CDR2 YNNKEL (reference sequence). CDR3 length: 12 residues. The ends were cut back, 5 bases at V and 0 bases at J, with 1 base in the middle. CDR3 amino acids: CASSATNEKLFF. The CDR3, as DNA: TGTGCCAGCAGCGCAACTAATGAAAAACTGTTTTTT.

In its sample, this clone was seen a few times. This sequence joins TRBV4-1 and TRBJ1-4, with no clear D. The CDR3 sequence is 17 residues long. CDR1 is MGHRA, CDR2 YSYEKL, per germline. V shed 4 bases and J shed 2 bases, with 17 bases lying between them. The CDR3 region is CASSLKKFGLTNEKLFF. As DNA, the CDR3 is TGCGCCAGCAGCCTAAAGAAGTTCGGTCTCACTAATGAAAAACTGTTTTTT.

CDR3 loop: CASSHNSGTGFTEAFF. Here the CDR3 DNA reads TGCGCCAGCAGTCATAACTCCGGGACAGGGTTCACTGAAGCTTTCTTT. The chain uses TRBV4-1 and TRBJ1-1, with TRBD1 matching over 9 bases. Trimming at V came to 6 bases and at J to 4 bases, leaving 12 bases not matched to a gene. Germline CDR1 is MGHRA and CDR2 is YSYEKL. The CDR3 has 16 residues.

The chain has TRBV7-6 and TRBJ2-3; TRBD2 matches at 11 bases. Germline V lookup: CDR1 SGHVS, CDR2 FNYEAQ. This CDR3 has 18 amino acids. V shed 1 base, J shed 1 base, and the junction held 7 bases outside the gene matches. This CDR3 is CASSLVPSGGLGTDTQYF. DNA for the CDR3: TGTGCCAGCAGCTTAGTGCCTAGCGGGGGGCTAGGCACAGATACGCAGTATTTT.

The chain joins TRBV12-3 or TRBV12-4 to TRBJ2-5; D is uncertain. The CDR3 consists of 11 residues. V lost 2 bases and J lost 4, with 2 bases in between. The CDR3 sequence is CASSLLETQYF. CDR3 in DNA: TGTGCCAGCAGTTTACTAGAGACCCAGTACTTC.

V usage is TRBV5-1 and J usage is TRBJ1-1, with TRBD1 matching over 8 bases. The CDR3 runs 16 residues. J lost 4 bases, V lost 0 bases, and 8 bases had no gene match. Germline lookup yields CDR1 SGHRS and CDR2 YFSETQ. CDR3 residues: CASSLGVMDRATEAFF. The CDR3 DNA follows: TGCGCCAGCAGCTTGGGAGTGATGGACAGGGCCACTGAAGCTTTCTTT. Full variable domain (remainder filled in from reference TRBV5-1 and TRBJ1-1): KAGVTQTPRYLIKTRGQQVTLSCSPISGHRSVSWYQQTPGQGLQFLFEYFSETQRNKGNFPGRFSGRQFSNSRSEMNVSTLELGDSALYLCASSLGVMDRATEAFFGQGTRLTVV.

This chain links TRBV14 with TRBJ2-7; 8 bases are shared with TRBD2. This CDR3 is built from 15 residues. V shed 4 bases and J 6 bases; nucleotides not matched to a gene: 11. CDR1 is SGHDN and CDR2 is FVKESK in the germline V gene. CDR3 loop: CASSPRRAGAGEQYF. The CDR3 coding sequence is TGTGCCAGCAGCCCGAGGCGAGCGGGGGCGGGCGAGCAGTACTTC.

The count of this clone is one. The rearrangement links TRBV19 to TRBJ2-5; TRBD2 agrees at 11 bases. Germline V lookup: CDR1 LNHDA, CDR2 SQIVND (reference sequence). V lost 4 bases, J lost 3 bases, and 7 bases stayed unmatched. This CDR3 is 16 amino acids long. The CDR3 bases are TGTGCCAGTAGTAGTTCTAGCGGGGGGCCCGAAGAGACCCAGTACTTC. Translation: CASSSSSGGPEETQYF.

The chain links TRBV11-2 to TRBJ2-7; no clear D. The CDR3 is 13 amino acids. Germline CDR1 is SGHAT and CDR2 is FQNNGV. The V gene lost 1 base and the J gene lost 2 bases, with 6 bases spanning the gap. CDR3 bases: TGTGCCAGCAGCTTAGGGGTCGCCTACGAGCAGTACTTC. Encoded protein: CASSLGVAYEQYF.

The chain recombines TRBV7-7 with TRBJ1-6; D call uncertain. V dropped 1 base and J dropped 0 bases, with 4 bases sitting between them. CDR3 length equals 15 residues. Germline V gene data show CDR1 as SSHAT and CDR2 as FNYEAQ (reference sequence). The CDR3 reads CASSLDSSYNSPLHF. In DNA, the CDR3 is TGTGCCAGCAGCTTAGACAGCTCCTATAATTCACCCCTCCACTTT.

The chain carries TRBV7-3 and TRBJ2-2; 7 bases fit TRBD2. CDR3 size: 13 residues. Trimming cost V 1 base and J 7 bases; bases outside gene matches: 0. Germline lookup yields CDR1 SGHTA and CDR2 FQGTGA. CDR3 coding DNA: TGTGCCAGCAGCTTAAGGGGGGGCGGGGAGCTGTTTTTT. Its protein product is CASSLRGGGELFF.

The J gene is TRBJ2-2, the V gene TRBV28; D is undetermined. The CDR3 is made up of 14 amino acids. Per the germline V gene, CDR1 is MDHEN and CDR2 is SYDVKM. Trimming removed 3 bases from V and 5 bases from J, with 10 bases in between. The CDR3, as DNA: TGTGCCAGCAGTTTCCCCCCTGTTACCGGGGAGCTGTTTTTT. This translates into CASSFPPVTGELFF.

The chain carries TRBV21-1 and TRBJ1-1; the table names TRBD1, a call not compared with the DNA. TRBV21-1 is noted as a pseudogene. This CDR3 comprises 10 residues. CDR3 amino acids: CASRPTEAFF. In DNA, the CDR3 is TGTGCCAGCAGGCCGACAGAAGCTTTCTTT.

This chain connects TRBV2 to TRBJ2-5; D is undetermined. The CDR3 is 13 residues long. V was clipped by 4 bases and J by 3 bases, with 9 bases between them. Germline V gives CDR1 SNHLY, CDR2 FYNNEI. In nucleotides, the CDR3 is TGTGCCAGCAGTGTTTTAGGAGAAGAGACCCAGTACTTC. Encoded protein: CASSVLGEETQYF.

The genes are TRBV12-3 or TRBV12-4 and TRBJ2-5, with 8 positions matching TRBD1. The CDR3 has 12 residues. V lost 6 bases and J lost 12; bases outside the gene matches: 9. In nucleotides, the CDR3 is TGTGCCAGCAGCACGGACAGGGTGCGGGAGTACTTC. The encoded protein is CASSTDRVREYF.

The rearrangement uses TRBV5-4 and TRBJ2-6; possibly TRBD1 or TRBD2 for D (5 bases each). The CDR3 is made up of 18 amino acids. Germline V lookup: CDR1 SGHNT, CDR2 YYREEE (reference sequence). The V end lost 0 bases, the J end lost 0 bases, and 13 bases lay between the germline ends. CDR3 loop: CASSLGDGTSSGANVLTF. The CDR3 DNA follows: TGTGCCAGCAGCTTGGGGGACGGGACCTCCTCTGGGGCCAACGTCCTGACTTTC.

The CDR3 protein is CATSARGGADTQYF. The CDR3 nucleotides are TGTGCCACCAGTGCGCGGGGGGGCGCAGATACGCAGTATTTT. V and J are TRBV24-1 and TRBJ2-3, with 9 nucleotides matching TRBD2. CDR1 KGHDR and CDR2 SFDVKD come from the germline V gene. V lost 5 bases and J lost 4; bases outside the gene matches: 3. The CDR3 contains 14 residues.

This clone has only one observation. This chain connects TRBV9 to TRBJ1-1; D uncertain. V was trimmed by 4 bases and J by 7 bases, leaving 14 bases between them. The CDR3 is 13 amino acids. The V gene's germline CDR1 is SGDLS and CDR2 YYNGEE. For the CDR3, the DNA is TGTGCCAGCAGCCCCTGGGTGGGAGGTGAAGCTTTCTTT. It translates to CASSPWVGGEAFF.

The genes are TRBV15 and TRBJ2-7, with D perhaps TRBD2 (6 bases). The V and J ends lost 0 bases and 7 bases respectively, with 19 bases between them. There are 16 residues in the CDR3. Germline values: CDR1 LNHNV, CDR2 YYDKDF (reference sequence). This CDR3 is CATSRDRRSLAEEQYF. The CDR3 region has the DNA TGTGCCACCAGCAGAGATCGGCGGTCACTAGCAGAAGAGCAGTACTTC.

The chain combines TRBV27 with TRBJ1-1, with TRBD1 matching over 7 bases. This CDR3 region has 15 residues. CDR1 MNHEY and CDR2 SMNVEV come from the germline V gene (reference sequence). V was pared by 2 bases and J by 5 bases, with 8 bases of the junction left unmatched. CDR3 in DNA: TGTGCCAGCAGTTTACAACAGGGGCTATGGACTGAAGCTTTCTTT. This translates into CASSLQQGLWTEAFF.

This chain uses TRBV7-3 with TRBJ2-3; unclear D gene. Trimming shortened V by 5 bases and J by 0 bases, and 9 bases separated the two germline ends. CDR1 is SGHTA, CDR2 FQGTGA, per germline. This CDR3 has 14 residues. The CDR3 nucleotides read TGTGCCAGCAGCCCAACTTCTAGCACAGATACGCAGTATTTT. It yields the protein CASSPTSSTDTQYF.